Shown below are 17 T cell receptor beta chains from a single sample sequenced in a study of T cells after yellow fever vaccination. In TCRdb, the 5' RACE reads were re-called with MiXCR into one record per CDR3 protein. This table has under 600,000 distinct CDR3 sequences, 13% appearing once. Sequences were derived from PBMCs, sampled on the day of the yellow fever booster vaccination. Receptors were obtained from a man aged 25-40 years who received the YFV17D yellow fever vaccine.

This chain connects TRBV5-1 to TRBJ2-1; maybe TRBD1 (6 bases). CDR3 length: 15 residues. V was clipped by 1 base and J by 2 bases, with 10 bases between them. The V gene's germline CDR1 is SGHRS and CDR2 YFSETQ. Here the CDR3 reads CASSLNRATYNEQFF. In DNA, the CDR3 is TGCGCCAGCAGCTTGAACAGGGCCACCTACAATGAGCAGTTCTTC.

This clonotype turned up a few times. J is TRBJ2-3 and V is TRBV20-1, with D tentatively TRBD2 (5 bases). Germline CDR1 and CDR2: DFQATT and SNEGSKA (reference sequence). The CDR3 consists of 13 residues. Trimming cost V 3 bases and J 4 bases, with 11 bases left between them. CDR3 coding DNA: TGCAGTGCTAGGCGGGCATTGGCAGATACGCAGTATTTT. Translated, it gives CSARRALADTQYF.

This clonotype was seen a few times. The chain combines TRBV3-1 with TRBJ2-3, with 7 positions matching TRBD2. The CDR3 contains 15 residues. Germline CDR1 is LGHDT and CDR2 is YNNKEL (reference sequence). Trimming removed 4 bases from V and 4 bases from J; junction bases left unmatched: 8. The CDR3 spells CASSRTGGSADTQYF. In DNA form, the CDR3 reads TGTGCCAGCAGCCGTACGGGAGGATCAGCAGATACGCAGTATTTT.

This clonotype was counted between two and nine times. This chain joins TRBV20-1 and TRBJ2-2, with 8 bases fitting TRBD1. Per the germline V gene, CDR1 is DFQATT and CDR2 is SNEGSKA (reference sequence). This CDR3 spans 15 amino acids. Trimming took 4 bases from V and 7 from J; bases not matched to a gene: 11. Here the CDR3 DNA reads TGCAGTGCTATTGATCCCCAACAGGGGGTCGGGGAGCTGTTTTTT. It specifies CSAIDPQQGVGELFF.

This clonotype has a handful of counts. This chain connects TRBV7-6 to TRBJ2-2, with 9 positions matching TRBD1. With 3 bases clipped from V and 5 bases from J, the junction kept 7 bases outside the gene matches. The CDR3 contains 16 residues. Germline CDR1 and CDR2: SGHVS and FNYEAQ. The CDR3 DNA reads as TGTGCCAGCAGCTTGGACAGGGGTTTCGTGACCGGGGAGCTGTTTTTT. It translates to CASSLDRGFVTGELFF. Based on the CDR3 plus reference TRBV7-6 and TRBJ2-2, the full variable domain is GAGVSQSPRYKVTKRGQDVALRCDPISGHVSLYWYRQALGQGPEFLTYFNYEAQQDKSGLPNDRFSAERPEGSISTLTIQRTEQRDSAMYRCASSLDRGFVTGELFFGEGSRLTVL.

The V call is TRBV9, the J call TRBJ2-1; D is perhaps TRBD1 or TRBD2 (6 bases each). The CDR3 has 16 residues. From germline, CDR1 is SGDLS and CDR2 YYNGEE. V was trimmed by 3 bases and J by 8 bases, leaving 21 bases between them. The CDR3 reads CASSGGTGAGGDEQFF. CDR3 bases: TGTGCCAGCAGCGGAGGGACGGGAGCCGGGGGCGATGAGCAGTTCTTC.

This clonotype occurred many times. This chain uses TRBV27 with TRBJ2-1, with 8 bases that match TRBD2. Germline-derived CDR1 and CDR2 are MNHEY and SMNVEV (reference sequence). The CDR3 loop spans 13 amino acids. V was clipped by 6 bases and J by 6 bases; unmatched bases: 4. The CDR3 sequence: CASRIAGPNEQFF. The CDR3 nucleotides are TGTGCCAGCAGGATAGCGGGGCCCAATGAGCAGTTCTTC.

This clonotype was counted between two and nine times. The CDR3: CSAQSRTGTYNEQFF. CDR3 DNA sequence: TGCAGTGCTCAGTCGAGGACAGGGACTTACAATGAGCAGTTCTTC. The chain is built from TRBV20-1 and TRBJ2-1; 8 bases map to TRBD1. Trimming cost V 5 bases and J 4 bases; bases outside gene matches: 10. The CDR3 runs 15 residues. Germline V gene lookup returns CDR1 DFQATT and CDR2 SNEGSKA (reference sequence).

This clonotype was detected a few times. The chain uses TRBV20-1 and TRBJ2-1, with TRBD2 as a possible D gene (6 bases). The CDR3 has 13 amino acids. Germline CDR1 reads DFQATT; CDR2 reads SNEGSKA (reference sequence). Trimming cost V 7 bases and J 3 bases, with 13 bases left between them. Here the CDR3 reads CSVSGPSYNEQFF. CDR3 sequence (DNA): TGCAGTGTAAGCGGGCCTAGCTACAATGAGCAGTTCTTC.

This clonotype occurred many times. The chain recombines TRBV18 with TRBJ2-2, with D perhaps TRBD2 (5 bases). Trimming stripped 4 bases from V and 3 bases from J, with 9 bases between. The CDR3 sequence is 14 residues long. Germline assignment: CDR1 KGHSH and CDR2 LQKENI. CDR3 sequence (DNA): TGTGCCAGCTCACTGACGGGGTACACCGGGGAGCTGTTTTTT. This encodes CASSLTGYTGELFF.

This sequence joins TRBV15 and TRBJ2-7, with D perhaps TRBD2 (6 bases). Deletions cut 5 bases from V and 4 bases from J, with 15 bases between. CDR3 length equals 14 residues. Germline assignment: CDR1 LNHNV and CDR2 YYDKDF (reference sequence). The CDR3 DNA sequence: TGTGCCACCAGCGCTCGGGGGAGTCGGTACGAGCAGTACTTC. This codes for CATSARGSRYEQYF.

This clonotype was detected only a few times. The chain employs TRBV20-1 and TRBJ2-3, with TRBD2 matching over 7 bases. Germline values: CDR1 DFQATT, CDR2 SNEGSKA (reference sequence). V was clipped by 2 bases and J by 1 base; unmatched bases: 6. The CDR3 runs to 15 residues. The CDR3 DNA sequence: TGCAGTGCTAGATGGCCTAGCGGACGCACAGATACGCAGTATTTT. It translates to CSARWPSGRTDTQYF.

A few counts support this clonotype. The chain employs TRBV18 and TRBJ2-7, with 9 bases lining up with TRBD2. The CDR3 is made up of 15 amino acids. CDR1 is KGHSH, CDR2 LQKENI, per germline. Unmatched junction bases numbered 5, after V lost 2 bases and J lost 3 bases. CDR3 DNA: TGTGCCAGCTCACCAATGACTAGCGGAAACTACGAGCAGTACTTC. This gives the protein CASSPMTSGNYEQYF.

The J gene is TRBJ2-5, the V gene TRBV7-9, with TRBD2 matching over 14 bases. This CDR3 contains 18 residues. V trimming: 5 bases; J trimming: 0 bases; junction bases outside the gene matches: 8. Germline-derived CDR1 and CDR2 are SEHNR and FQNEAQ (reference sequence). CDR3 residues: CASSRLAGGSSYQETQYF. CDR3 DNA: TGTGCCAGCAGCCGACTAGCGGGAGGGAGCTCGTACCAAGAGACCCAGTACTTC. Based on the CDR3 plus reference TRBV7-9 and TRBJ2-5, the full variable domain is DTGVSQNPRHKITKRGQNVTFRCDPISEHNRLYWYRQTLGQGPEFLTYFQNEAQLEKSRLLSDRFSAERPKGSFSTLEIQRTEQGDSAMYLCASSRLAGGSSYQETQYFGPGTRLLVL.

The chain carries TRBV14 and TRBJ2-6; the D is unclear. The V end was cut by 2 bases, the J end by 0 bases, with 5 bases between. The length of the CDR3 is 15 residues. CDR1 SGHDN and CDR2 FVKESK come from the germline V gene. The CDR3 DNA follows: TGTGCCAGCAGCCAAAGTCCCTCTGGGGCCAACGTCCTGACTTTC. Translated: CASSQSPSGANVLTF. Full variable domain (remainder filled in from reference TRBV14 and TRBJ2-6): EAGVTQFPSHSVIEKGQTVTLRCDPISGHDNLYWYRRVMGKEIKFLLHFVKESKQDESGMPNNRFLAERTGGTYSTLKVQPAELEDSGVYFCASSQSPSGANVLTFGAGSRLTVL.

This clonotype was seen ten or more times. The chain has TRBV20-1 and TRBJ2-5; D is undetermined. The CDR3 sequence is 13 residues long. Germline CDR1 and CDR2: DFQATT and SNEGSKA (reference sequence). V shed 3 bases and J shed 5 bases, with 13 bases lying between them. The CDR3 DNA sequence: TGCAGTGCTAGCCCCGGCAGTGGGGAGACCCAGTACTTC. This translates into CSASPGSGETQYF.

The chain uses TRBV7-2 and TRBJ2-7; the match to TRBD2 covers 7 bases. CDR3 length: 14 amino acids. Germline assignment: CDR1 SGHTA and CDR2 FQGNSA. The trim removed 3 bases at V and 6 bases at J, leaving 8 bases unmatched. The CDR3 bases are TGTGCCAGCAGCTTGGGACTACGTGCGGGCGAGCAGTACTTC. As protein: CASSLGLRAGEQYF.